Each of the 20 T cell receptor beta chains below was sequenced from the same sample in a study of T cell repertoires in cytomegalovirus infection. TCRdb fed the reads into MiXCR, producing one record per CDR3 protein. The repertoire holds 200,000 to 250,000 distinct CDR3 sequences, with around an eighth as singletons. Sequencing used PBMCs. The source of these receptors is a human donor in good health (CMV status not recorded). Some clones in this sample may be carry-over from other donors' samples.

This clonotype was seen repeatedly, ten times or more. The rearrangement uses TRBV7-9 and TRBJ2-7; possibly TRBD1 for D (6 bases). The CDR3 contains 16 residues. The germline CDR1 and CDR2 sequences are SEHNR and FQNEAQ (reference sequence). The V and J ends lost 1 base and 3 bases respectively, with 16 bases between them. The CDR3 here is CASSLGSPGQIYEQYF. The CDR3 DNA is TGTGCCAGCAGCTTAGGGTCACCCGGACAGATCTACGAGCAGTACTTC. The full variable domain, its missing parts supplied by reference TRBV7-9 and TRBJ2-7, is DTGVSQNPRHKITKRGQNVTFRCDPISEHNRLYWYRQTLGQGPEFLTYFQNEAQLEKSRLLSDRFSAERPKGSFSTLEIQRTEQGDSAMYLCASSLGSPGQIYEQYFGPGTRLTVT.

This clonotype has more than one count but fewer than ten. The rearrangement links TRBV5-1 to TRBJ1-6; no firm D call. The germline CDR1 and CDR2 sequences are SGHRS and YFSETQ. The CDR3 has 14 amino acids. With 2 bases removed from V and 5 bases from J, the gap between germline ends came to 8 bases. CDR3 amino acids: CASSFELNNSPLHF. The CDR3 DNA sequence: TGCGCCAGCAGCTTCGAGCTGAATAATTCACCCCTCCACTTT.

Worth noting for this clonotype: A much more abundant neighbour one base away suggests this may be a read error. In nucleotides, the CDR3 is TGTGCCAGGAGCTTAGTTTCAGATCAGCCCCAGCATTTT. Its translation is CARSLVSDQPQHF. The chain is built from TRBV11-2 and TRBJ1-5; D not certain. Germline CDR1 is SGHAT and CDR2 is FQNNGV. This CDR3 spans 13 amino acids.

This clonotype has at least ten counts. V gene TRBV7-2 combines with J gene TRBJ2-5, with TRBD2 matching 9 bases. Germline loops: CDR1 SGHTA, CDR2 FQGNSA. Trimming removed 5 bases from V and 1 base from J; junction bases left unmatched: 5. The CDR3 consists of 15 residues. CDR3 loop: CASSPQAGGQETQYF. CDR3 coding DNA: TGTGCCAGCAGCCCCCAAGCGGGGGGCCAAGAGACCCAGTACTTC.

The table lists this clonotype with many counts. The rearrangement uses TRBV7-6 and TRBJ2-1; 7 nucleotides agree with TRBD2. The V segment lost 2 bases and the J segment 2 bases; nucleotides outside the gene matches: 12. There are 18 residues in the CDR3. Germline V gene lookup returns CDR1 SGHVS and CDR2 FNYEAQ. Written as DNA, the CDR3 is TGTGCCAGCAGCTTAAATAATGGCGCGGCGGGGGCCTACAATGAGCAGTTCTTC. Its protein is CASSLNNGAAGAYNEQFF.

This clonotype was found a few times. The CDR3 region is CASLGGGDTDTQYF. The CDR3 DNA sequence: TGTGCCAGCCTCGGAGGGGGGGACACAGATACGCAGTATTTT. The chain is built from TRBV6-4 and TRBJ2-3; D perhaps matches TRBD2 (7 bases). With 8 bases removed from V and 2 bases from J, the gap between germline ends came to 14 bases. The CDR3 spans 14 residues. The germline V gene has CDR1 MRHNA and CDR2 SNTAGT.

There are a few counts of this clonotype. The J gene is TRBJ2-3, the V gene TRBV29-1; 7 bases align to TRBD2. Germline trimming cut 4 bases from V and 5 bases from J; bases unmatched to any gene: 3. The CDR3 is 12 residues long. Per the germline V gene, CDR1 is SQVTM and CDR2 is ANQGSEA. The CDR3 DNA reads TGCAGCGTTGGGGGGGGGGGAGATACGCAGTATTTT. Protein sequence: CSVGGGGDTQYF.

This clonotype was observed many times. V and J are TRBV19 and TRBJ1-3; 7 bases are shared with TRBD1. This CDR3 comprises 17 residues. Trimming at V came to 4 bases and at J to 0 bases, leaving 9 bases not matched to a gene. Germline CDR1 and CDR2: LNHDA and SQIVND (reference sequence). CDR3 protein: CASSTHRGTHSGNTIYF. CDR3 coding DNA: TGTGCCAGTAGTACCCACAGGGGCACTCACTCTGGAAACACCATATATTTT.

In this sample, this clonotype turned up many times. The chain links TRBV7-2 to TRBJ2-3; D unresolved. Germline assignment: CDR1 SGHTA and CDR2 FQGNSA. The CDR3 is 12 residues long. Trimming stripped 5 bases from V and 6 bases from J, with 9 bases between. As DNA, the CDR3 is TGTGCCAGCAGCCCCTCCATGGATACGCAGTATTTT. This codes for CASSPSMDTQYF.

This clonotype appeared many times. This rearrangement joins TRBV7-2 to TRBJ2-7, with 11 bases fitting TRBD1. CDR3 length: 19 amino acids. Trimming at V came to 4 bases and at J to 5 bases, leaving 19 bases not matched to a gene. Per germline, CDR1 SGHTA and CDR2 FQGNSA. In nucleotides, the CDR3 is TGTGCCAGCAGCTCCCCGCCCGCGTCGCGGGACAGGGGGGTAAACGAGCAGTACTTC. This translates into CASSSPPASRDRGVNEQYF. The full variable domain, in which reference TRBV7-2 and TRBJ2-7 provide the parts outside the CDR3, is GAGVSQSPSNKVTEKGKDVELRCDPISGHTALYWYRQSLGQGLEFLIYFQGNSAPDKSGLPSDRFSAERTGGSVSTLTIQRTQQEDSAVYLCASSSPPASRDRGVNEQYFGPGTRLTVT.

This clonotype was observed many times. The chain has TRBV7-2 and TRBJ2-7, with unresolved D. Per germline, CDR1 SGHTA and CDR2 FQGNSA. CDR3 length: 12 amino acids. Trimming took off 1 base at V and 2 bases at J, with 3 bases between the two ends. CDR3 residues: CASSLDPYEQYF. CDR3 sequence (DNA): TGTGCCAGCAGCTTAGATCCCTACGAGCAGTACTTC.

The V and J genes are TRBV6-1 and TRBJ2-3; 8 bases map to TRBD1. Germline V gives CDR1 MNHNS, CDR2 SASEGT. The CDR3 is 16 residues long. The J segment lost 5 bases and the V segment lost 0 bases, leaving 7 bases of the junction unmatched. CDR3 residues: CASSEALQGAGDTQYF. DNA of the CDR3: TGTGCCAGCAGTGAAGCGCTTCAGGGGGCTGGAGATACGCAGTATTTT.

The table lists this clonotype with many counts. The genes are TRBV20-1 and TRBJ2-7, with 7 bases matching TRBD2. With 6 bases clipped from V and 1 base from J, the junction kept 3 bases outside the gene matches. In germline, CDR1 is DFQATT, CDR2 SNEGSKA (reference sequence). The CDR3 spans 12 residues. Here the CDR3 reads CSAPAGSYEQYF. The CDR3 DNA sequence: TGCAGTGCCCCAGCGGGATCCTACGAGCAGTACTTC.

Many counts were recorded for this clonotype. This rearrangement joins TRBV19 to TRBJ1-6; possibly TRBD1 for D (6 bases). From germline, CDR1 is LNHDA and CDR2 SQIVND (reference sequence). CDR3 length equals 13 residues. The V gene lost 5 bases and the J gene lost 7 bases, with 9 bases spanning the gap. The CDR3 protein is CASSPQGNSPLHF. The CDR3 DNA follows: TGTGCCAGTAGTCCACAGGGCAATTCACCCCTCCACTTT.

The chain links TRBV12-3 or TRBV12-4 to TRBJ2-7; the D gene could be TRBD1 or TRBD2 (5 bases each). The V gene lost 3 bases and the J gene lost 6 bases, with 15 bases spanning the gap. The CDR3 covers 14 residues. This CDR3 is CASSFPGTHSEQYF. As DNA, the CDR3 is TGTGCCAGCAGTTTCCCCGGGACCCACTCCGAGCAGTACTTC.

A remark on this clonotype: A much larger clone differs by one base, so this may be a read error. The chain couples TRBV7-2 to TRBJ2-1, with a possible D match to TRBD2 (7 bases). The CDR3 totals 16 residues. The germline V gene encodes CDR1 SGHTA and CDR2 FQGNSA. Trimming left V 1 base short and J 2 bases short, with 12 bases between. The DNA for the CDR3 is TGTGCCAGCAGCTTAGGGGGGGGGGGGCCCTACAATGAGCAGTTCTTC. This sequence encodes CASSLGGGGPYNEQFF.

Notes on this clonotype: A much bigger clone sits one base away, suggesting this may be a read error. Since the CDR3 does not end with the conserved phenylalanine or tryptophan, this likely comes from a read error. This chain joins TRBV20-1 and TRBJ2-7, with D perhaps matching TRBD2 (5 bases). Trimming pared 0 bases from V and 4 bases from J, leaving 19 bases between. This CDR3 region has 16 residues. From germline, CDR1 is DFQATT and CDR2 SNEGSKA (reference sequence). The CDR3 DNA reads TGCAGTGCTAGAGACCTGCGGGCGGGCCTTTTTTACGAGCAGTACTAC. This sequence encodes CSARDLRAGLFYEQYY.

This clonotype showed up just a few times. V usage is TRBV20-1 and J usage is TRBJ1-1; 7 nucleotides line up with TRBD1. Germline CDR1 DFQATT, CDR2 SNEGSKA (reference sequence). This CDR3 comprises 16 residues. V dropped 1 base and J dropped 4; count of bases not matched to a gene: 12. CDR3 region: CSARGTGKEGTTEAFF. The CDR3 coding sequence is TGCAGTGCTAGAGGGACAGGAAAAGAGGGAACCACTGAAGCTTTCTTT.

The chain employs TRBV3-1 and TRBJ1-6; D gene unclear. V was clipped by 1 base and J by 7 bases, with 11 bases between them. The CDR3 consists of 15 residues. Germline assignment: CDR1 LGHDT and CDR2 YNNKEL (reference sequence). The CDR3, as DNA: TGTGCCAGCAGCCAAGGTCGGATGGGAAATTCACCCCTCCACTTT. This sequence encodes CASSQGRMGNSPLHF.

This clonotype has just a few counts. The V and J genes are TRBV28 and TRBJ2-3; TRBD1 is a possible D gene (6 bases). CDR1 and CDR2 from the germline V gene are MDHEN and SYDVKM. Deletions cut 7 bases from V and 2 bases from J, with 16 bases between. The CDR3 length is 15 residues. CDR3 DNA: TGTGCCAGCACTCTAGGGTCAGGGGACACAGATACGCAGTATTTT. Translating it yields CASTLGSGDTDTQYF.